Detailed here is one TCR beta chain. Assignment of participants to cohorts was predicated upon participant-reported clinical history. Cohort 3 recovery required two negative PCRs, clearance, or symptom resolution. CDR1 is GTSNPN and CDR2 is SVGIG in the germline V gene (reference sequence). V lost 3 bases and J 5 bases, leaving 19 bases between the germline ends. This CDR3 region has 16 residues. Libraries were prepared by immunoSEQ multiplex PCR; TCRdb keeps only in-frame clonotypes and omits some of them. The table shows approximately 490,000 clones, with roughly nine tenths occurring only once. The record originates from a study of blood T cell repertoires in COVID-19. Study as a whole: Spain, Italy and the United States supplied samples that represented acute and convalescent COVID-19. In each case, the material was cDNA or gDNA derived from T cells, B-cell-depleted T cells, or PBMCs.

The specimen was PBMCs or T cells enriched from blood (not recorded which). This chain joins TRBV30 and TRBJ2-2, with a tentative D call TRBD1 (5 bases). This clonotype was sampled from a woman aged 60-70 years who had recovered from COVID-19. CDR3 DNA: TGTGCCTGGAGAATTTATCAGGGAATTGGGACCGGGGAGCTGTTTTTT. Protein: CAWRIYQGIGTGELFF.